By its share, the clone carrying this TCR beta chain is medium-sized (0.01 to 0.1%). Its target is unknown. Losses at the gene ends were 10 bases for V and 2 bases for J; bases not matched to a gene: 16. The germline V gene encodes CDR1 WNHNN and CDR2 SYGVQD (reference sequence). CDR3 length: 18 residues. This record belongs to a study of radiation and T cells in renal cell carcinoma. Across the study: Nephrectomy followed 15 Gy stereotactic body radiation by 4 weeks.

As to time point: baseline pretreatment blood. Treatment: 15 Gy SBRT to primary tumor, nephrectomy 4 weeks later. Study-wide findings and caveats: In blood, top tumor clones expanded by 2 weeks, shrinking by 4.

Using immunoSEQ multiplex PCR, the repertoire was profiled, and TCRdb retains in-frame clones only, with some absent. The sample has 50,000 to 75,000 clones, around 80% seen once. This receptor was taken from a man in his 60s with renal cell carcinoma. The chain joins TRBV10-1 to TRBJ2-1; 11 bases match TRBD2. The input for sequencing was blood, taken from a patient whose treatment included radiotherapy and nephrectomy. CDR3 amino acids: CATGPGTSGSAAYNEQFF. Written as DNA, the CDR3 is TGCGCCACTGGGCCCGGGACTAGCGGTTCCGCCGCCTACAATGAGCAGTTCTTC.